Shown below are 5 T cell receptor beta chains from a single sample sequenced in a study of CD8 T cells in Susac syndrome (dated by TCRdb to 2018 to 2020). The method behind the library was the immunoSEQ multiplex PCR assay. RNA was extracted using the RNeasy kit, and roughly 0.5 to 1 ug of the RNA was reverse transcribed with random hexamers. TCRdb passed the public sequencing reads through fastp at Q25 and MiXCR, retaining productive beta sequences. Each entry is one CDR3 protein sequence, shown with its most common DNA and genes. The sample table shows 330,000 or so distinct CDR3 sequences, and approximately 85% are seen once. Approximately 0.2% of the sample lies in the top ten. The specimen was CD8+ T cells from PBMCs. Source of these receptors: a human donor with multiple sclerosis.

The rearrangement joins TRBV6-2 or TRBV6-3 to TRBJ2-1, with 7 positions matching TRBD1. Germline assignment: CDR1 MNHEY and CDR2 SVGEGT. The CDR3 has 16 residues. The ends lost 7 bases at V and 2 bases at J; junction bases unmatched: 11. The CDR3 here is CASTHRGVLPYNEQFF. The DNA of the CDR3 is TGTGCCAGCACCCACAGGGGCGTCCTCCCCTACAATGAGCAGTTCTTC.

This clonotype has just a few counts. The V and J genes are TRBV29-1 and TRBJ2-7, with TRBD2 matching over 9 bases. The CDR3 covers 16 residues. Looked up from germline, CDR1 is SQVTM and CDR2 is ANQGSEA. Trimming removed 2 bases from V and 6 bases from J; junction bases left unmatched: 14. The CDR3 sequence is CSVEKGETSGPGEQYF. The CDR3 DNA follows: TGCAGCGTTGAAAAGGGAGAGACTAGCGGCCCAGGCGAGCAGTACTTC.

This clonotype appeared once. This chain links TRBV7-8 with TRBJ2-3; TRBD2 is a possible D gene (7 bases). The CDR3 is 16 residues long. Germline assignment: CDR1 SGHVS and CDR2 FQNEAQ. V was cut by 8 bases and J by 0 bases, with 18 bases left in between. This chain's CDR3 is CASGGRGGTSTDTQYF. The CDR3 nucleotides are TGTGCCAGCGGGGGGAGGGGCGGGACAAGCACAGATACGCAGTATTTT.

The chain combines TRBV28 with TRBJ2-3; 9 bases are shared with TRBD2. CDR1 and CDR2 (germline): MDHEN, SYDVKM. V was pared by 0 bases and J by 3 bases, with 4 bases of the junction left unmatched. The CDR3 extends over 16 amino acids. The CDR3 is CASSLWHSGRTDTQYF. CDR3 DNA: TGTGCCAGCAGTTTATGGCATAGCGGGAGAACAGATACGCAGTATTTT.

The chain uses TRBV7-2 and TRBJ2-7; D is ambiguous. The CDR3 extends over 17 amino acids. Trimming took 1 base from V and 2 from J, leaving 18 bases between them. Germline loops: CDR1 SGHTA, CDR2 FQGNSA. The CDR3 spells CASSLDNTLGATYEQYF. In DNA, the CDR3 is TGTGCCAGCAGCTTAGATAACACCTTGGGCGCTACCTACGAGCAGTACTTC.